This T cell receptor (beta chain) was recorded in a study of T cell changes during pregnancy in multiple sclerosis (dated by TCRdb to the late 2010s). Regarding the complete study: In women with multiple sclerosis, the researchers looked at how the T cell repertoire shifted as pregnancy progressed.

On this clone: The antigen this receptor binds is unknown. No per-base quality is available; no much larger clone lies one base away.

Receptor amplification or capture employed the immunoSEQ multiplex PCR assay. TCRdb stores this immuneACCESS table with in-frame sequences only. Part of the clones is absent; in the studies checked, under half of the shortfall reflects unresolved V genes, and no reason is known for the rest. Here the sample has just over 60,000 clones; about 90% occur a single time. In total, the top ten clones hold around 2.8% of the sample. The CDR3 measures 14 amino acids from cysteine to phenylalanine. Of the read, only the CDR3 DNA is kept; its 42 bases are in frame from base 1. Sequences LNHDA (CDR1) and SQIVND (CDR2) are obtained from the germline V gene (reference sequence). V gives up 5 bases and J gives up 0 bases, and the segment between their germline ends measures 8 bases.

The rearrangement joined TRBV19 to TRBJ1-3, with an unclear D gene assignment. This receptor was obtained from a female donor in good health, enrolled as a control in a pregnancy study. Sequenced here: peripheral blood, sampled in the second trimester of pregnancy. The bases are TGTGCCAGTAGTTCAGGACTCTCTGGAAACACCATATATTTT. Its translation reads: CASSSGLSGNTIYF. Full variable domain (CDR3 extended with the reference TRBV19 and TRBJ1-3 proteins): DGGITQSPKYLFRKEGQNVTLSCEQNLNHDAMYWYRQDPGQGLRLIYYSQIVNDFQKGDIAEGYSVSREKKESFPLTVTSAQKNPTAFYLCASSSGLSGNTIYFGEGSWLTVV.